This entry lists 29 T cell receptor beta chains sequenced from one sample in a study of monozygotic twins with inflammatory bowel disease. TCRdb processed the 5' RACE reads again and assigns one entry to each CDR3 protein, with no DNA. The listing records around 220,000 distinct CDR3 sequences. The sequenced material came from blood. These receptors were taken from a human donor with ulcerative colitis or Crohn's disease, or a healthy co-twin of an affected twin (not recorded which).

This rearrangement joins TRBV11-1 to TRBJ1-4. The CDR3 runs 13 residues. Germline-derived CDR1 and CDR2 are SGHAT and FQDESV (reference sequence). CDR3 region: CASSPTIEEKLFF.

This CDR3 reads CASSLVEGFGNEQFF. The gene calls are TRBV7-2 and TRBJ2-1. The CDR3 runs to 15 residues. Germline loops: CDR1 SGHTA, CDR2 FQGNSA.

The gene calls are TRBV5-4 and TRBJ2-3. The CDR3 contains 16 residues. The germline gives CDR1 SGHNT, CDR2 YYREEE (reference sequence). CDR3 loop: CASSLVVDRGTDTQYF.

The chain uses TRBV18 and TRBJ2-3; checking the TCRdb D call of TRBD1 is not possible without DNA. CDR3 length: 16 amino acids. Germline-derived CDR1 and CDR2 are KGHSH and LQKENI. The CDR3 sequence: CASSPRDSGSTDTQYF.

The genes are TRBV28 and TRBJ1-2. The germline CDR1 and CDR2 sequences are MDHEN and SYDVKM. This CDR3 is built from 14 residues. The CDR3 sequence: CASSFSHTHYGYTF.

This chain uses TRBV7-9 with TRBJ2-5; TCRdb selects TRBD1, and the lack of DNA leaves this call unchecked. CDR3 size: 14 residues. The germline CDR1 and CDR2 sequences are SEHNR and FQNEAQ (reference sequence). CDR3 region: CASSLARGQETQYF.

CDR3 sequence reads: CASSFGTGTRGAFF. The chain is built from TRBV5-1 and TRBJ1-1; lacking DNA, the TRBD1 call made by TCRdb goes unchecked. The CDR3 length is 14 residues. Germline lookup yields CDR1 SGHRS and CDR2 YFSETQ.

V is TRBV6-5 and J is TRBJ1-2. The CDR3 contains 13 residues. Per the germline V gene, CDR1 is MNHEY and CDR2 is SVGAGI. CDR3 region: CASSYRNMDWRLF.

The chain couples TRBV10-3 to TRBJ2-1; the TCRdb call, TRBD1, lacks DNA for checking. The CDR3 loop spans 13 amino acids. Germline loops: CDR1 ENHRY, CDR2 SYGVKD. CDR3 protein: CAITGQSYNEQFF.

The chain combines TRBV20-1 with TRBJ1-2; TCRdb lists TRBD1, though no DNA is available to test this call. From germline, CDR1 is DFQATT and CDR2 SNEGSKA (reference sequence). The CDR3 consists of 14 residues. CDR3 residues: CSASPGHLNYGYTF.

CDR3 loop: CASSLGRKNTEAFF. This chain uses TRBV7-2 with TRBJ1-1. CDR3 length: 14 residues. Germline CDR1 and CDR2: SGHTA and FQGNSA.

This CDR3 reads CASSLETGGNYEQYF. V is TRBV5-1 and J is TRBJ2-7; the TCRdb D gene call, TRBD1, has no DNA to confirm it. The CDR3 has 15 amino acids. Germline lookup yields CDR1 SGHRS and CDR2 YFSETQ. The whole variable domain, remainder taken from reference TRBV5-1 and TRBJ2-7, is KAGVTQTPRYLIKTRGQQVTLSCSPISGHRSVSWYQQTPGQGLQFLFEYFSETQRNKGNFPGRFSGRQFSNSRSEMNVSTLELGDSALYLCASSLETGGNYEQYFGPGTRLTVT.

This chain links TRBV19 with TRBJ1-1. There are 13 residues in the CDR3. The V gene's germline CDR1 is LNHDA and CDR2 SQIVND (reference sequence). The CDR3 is CASSISRYTEAFF. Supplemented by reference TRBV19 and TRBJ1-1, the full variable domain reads DGGITQSPKYLFRKEGQNVTLSCEQNLNHDAMYWYRQDPGQGLRLIYYSQIVNDFQKGDIAEGYSVSREKKESFPLTVTSAQKNPTAFYLCASSISRYTEAFFGQGTRLTVV.

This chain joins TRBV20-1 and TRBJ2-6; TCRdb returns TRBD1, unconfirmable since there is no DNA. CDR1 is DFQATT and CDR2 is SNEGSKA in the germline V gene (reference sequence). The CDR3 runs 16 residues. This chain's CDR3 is CSARRTGTSGANVLTF.

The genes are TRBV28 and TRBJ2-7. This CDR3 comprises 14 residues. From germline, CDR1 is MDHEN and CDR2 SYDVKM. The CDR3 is CASSLLRTLGEQYF.

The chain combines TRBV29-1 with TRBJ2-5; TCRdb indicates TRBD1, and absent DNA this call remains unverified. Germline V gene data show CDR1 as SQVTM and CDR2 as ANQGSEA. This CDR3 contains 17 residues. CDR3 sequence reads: CSVSTGFSGNKQETQYF.

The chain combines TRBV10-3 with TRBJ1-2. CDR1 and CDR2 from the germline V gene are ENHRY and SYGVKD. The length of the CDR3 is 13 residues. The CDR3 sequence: CAISPGTLNGYTF.

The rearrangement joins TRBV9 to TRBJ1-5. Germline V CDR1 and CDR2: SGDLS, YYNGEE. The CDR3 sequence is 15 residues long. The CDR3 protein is CASSVGDLGNQPQHF.

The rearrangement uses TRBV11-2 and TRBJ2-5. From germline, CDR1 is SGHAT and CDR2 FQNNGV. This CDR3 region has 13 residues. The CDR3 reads CASSLDRSETQYF.

CDR3 protein: CASSQATPGRGNTIYF. This sequence joins TRBV4-2 and TRBJ1-3. CDR1 LGHNA and CDR2 YNFKEQ come from the germline V gene. CDR3 length: 16 residues.

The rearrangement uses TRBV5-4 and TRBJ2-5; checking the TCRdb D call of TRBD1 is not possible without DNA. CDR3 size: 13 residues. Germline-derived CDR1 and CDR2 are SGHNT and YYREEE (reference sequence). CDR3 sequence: CASSPTAQETQYF.

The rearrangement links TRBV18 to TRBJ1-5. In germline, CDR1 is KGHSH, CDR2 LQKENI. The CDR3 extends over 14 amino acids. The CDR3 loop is CASSPQKRDQPQHF.

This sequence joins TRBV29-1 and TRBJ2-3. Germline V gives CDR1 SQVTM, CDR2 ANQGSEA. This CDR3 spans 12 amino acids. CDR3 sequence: CSARSGTDTQYF.

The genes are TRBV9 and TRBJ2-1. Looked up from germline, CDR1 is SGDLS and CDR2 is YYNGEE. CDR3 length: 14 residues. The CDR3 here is CASSVDDLFDEQFF.

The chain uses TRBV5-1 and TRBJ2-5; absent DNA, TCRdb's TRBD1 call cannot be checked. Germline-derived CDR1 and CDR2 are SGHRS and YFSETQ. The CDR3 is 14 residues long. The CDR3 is CASGGGGLQETQYF.

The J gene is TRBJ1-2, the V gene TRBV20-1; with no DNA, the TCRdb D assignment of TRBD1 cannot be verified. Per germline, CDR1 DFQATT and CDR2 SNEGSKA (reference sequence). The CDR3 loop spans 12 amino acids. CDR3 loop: CSAPLTGYGYTF.

This CDR3 is CASSPPVGGYTF. This sequence joins TRBV18 and TRBJ1-2. The CDR3 contains 12 residues. Germline lookup yields CDR1 KGHSH and CDR2 LQKENI.

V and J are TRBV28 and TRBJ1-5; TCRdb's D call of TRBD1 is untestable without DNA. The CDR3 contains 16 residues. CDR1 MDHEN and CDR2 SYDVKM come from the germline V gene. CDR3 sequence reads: CASRPSDSRGNQPQHF.

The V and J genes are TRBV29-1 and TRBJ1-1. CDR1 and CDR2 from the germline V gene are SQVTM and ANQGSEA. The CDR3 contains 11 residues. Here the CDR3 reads CSVGRNTEAFF. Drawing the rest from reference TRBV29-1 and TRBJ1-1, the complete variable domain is SAVISQKPSRDICQRGTSLTIQCQVDSQVTMMFWYRQQPGQSLTLIATANQGSEATYESGFVIDKFPISRPNLTFSTLTVSNMSPEDSSIYLCSVGRNTEAFFGQGTRLTVV.